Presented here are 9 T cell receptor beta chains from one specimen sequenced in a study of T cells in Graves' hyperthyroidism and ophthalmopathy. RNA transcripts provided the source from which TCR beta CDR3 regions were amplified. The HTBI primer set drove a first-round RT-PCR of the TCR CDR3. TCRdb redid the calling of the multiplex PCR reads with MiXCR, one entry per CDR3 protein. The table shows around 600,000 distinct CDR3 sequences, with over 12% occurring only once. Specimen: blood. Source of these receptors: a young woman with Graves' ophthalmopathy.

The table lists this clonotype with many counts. Written as DNA, the CDR3 is TGTGCCAGCAGTCTTAAGGGACCCCGGCTAGCGGGAGGCCTGAGCTCCTACAATGAGCAGTTCTTC. Its translation is CASSLKGPRLAGGLSSYNEQFF. V and J are TRBV28 and TRBJ2-1; 11 bases map to TRBD2. The germline CDR1 and CDR2 sequences are MDHEN and SYDVKM. J lost 0 bases, V lost 5 bases, and 21 bases had no gene match. The CDR3 totals 22 residues.

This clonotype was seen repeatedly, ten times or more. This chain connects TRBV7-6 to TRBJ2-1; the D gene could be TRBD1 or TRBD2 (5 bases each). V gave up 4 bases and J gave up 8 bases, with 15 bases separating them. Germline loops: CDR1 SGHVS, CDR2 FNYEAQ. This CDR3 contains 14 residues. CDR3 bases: TGTGCCAGCAGCTCCGGGGCCAGTGGCGATGAGCAGTTCTTC. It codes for CASSSGASGDEQFF.

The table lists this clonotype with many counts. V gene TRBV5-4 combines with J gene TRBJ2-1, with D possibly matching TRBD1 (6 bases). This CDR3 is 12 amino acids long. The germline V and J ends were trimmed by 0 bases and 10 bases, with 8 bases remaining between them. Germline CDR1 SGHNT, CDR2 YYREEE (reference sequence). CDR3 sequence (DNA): TGTGCCAGCAGCTTGGATGGGACAGAGCAGTTCTTC. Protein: CASSLDGTEQFF.

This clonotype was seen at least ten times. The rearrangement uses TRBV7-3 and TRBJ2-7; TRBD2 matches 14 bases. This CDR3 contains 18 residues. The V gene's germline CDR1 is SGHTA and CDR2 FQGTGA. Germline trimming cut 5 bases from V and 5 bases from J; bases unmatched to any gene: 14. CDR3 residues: CASSERHRTSGRFDEQYF. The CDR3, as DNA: TGTGCCAGCAGCGAAAGGCATAGGACTAGCGGGAGGTTCGACGAGCAGTACTTC.

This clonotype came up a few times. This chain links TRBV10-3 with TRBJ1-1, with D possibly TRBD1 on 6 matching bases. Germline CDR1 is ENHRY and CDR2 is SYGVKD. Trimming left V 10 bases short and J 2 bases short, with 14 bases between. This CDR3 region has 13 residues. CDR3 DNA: TGTGCCACCCAGACAGGTCGAAACACTGAAGCTTTCTTT. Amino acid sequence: CATQTGRNTEAFF.

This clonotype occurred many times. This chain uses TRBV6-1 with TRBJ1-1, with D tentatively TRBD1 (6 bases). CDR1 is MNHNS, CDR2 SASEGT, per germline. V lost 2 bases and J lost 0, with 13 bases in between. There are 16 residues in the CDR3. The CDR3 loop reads CASSEWVTGLNTEAFF. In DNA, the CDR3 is TGTGCCAGCAGTGAATGGGTTACAGGGTTGAACACTGAAGCTTTCTTT.

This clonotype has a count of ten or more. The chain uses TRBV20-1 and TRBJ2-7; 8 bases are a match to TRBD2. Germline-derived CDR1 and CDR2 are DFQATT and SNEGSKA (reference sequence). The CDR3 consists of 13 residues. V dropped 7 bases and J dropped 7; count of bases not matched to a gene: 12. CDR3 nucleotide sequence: TGCAGTGTGCCGGCGGGAGGTGCCCGGGAGCAGTACTTC. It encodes CSVPAGGAREQYF.

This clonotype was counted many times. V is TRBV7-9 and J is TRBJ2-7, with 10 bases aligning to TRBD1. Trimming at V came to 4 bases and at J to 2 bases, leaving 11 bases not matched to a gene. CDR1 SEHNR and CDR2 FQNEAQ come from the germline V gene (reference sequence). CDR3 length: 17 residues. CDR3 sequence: CASSSSGLGTGAYEQYF. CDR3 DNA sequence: TGTGCCAGCAGCTCGTCCGGTCTTGGGACAGGGGCCTACGAGCAGTACTTC.

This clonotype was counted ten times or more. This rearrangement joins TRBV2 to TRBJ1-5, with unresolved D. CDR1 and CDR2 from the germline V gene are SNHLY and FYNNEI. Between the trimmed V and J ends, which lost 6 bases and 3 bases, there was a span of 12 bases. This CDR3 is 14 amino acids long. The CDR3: CASRADFSNQPQHF. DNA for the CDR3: TGTGCCAGCAGGGCAGATTTTTCCAATCAGCCCCAGCATTTT.